Following are 10 T cell receptor beta chains from one sample sequenced in a study of blood T cells in healthy people across ages. Primers used in a second PCR of about 7 to 11 cycles were a sample-barcoded 5' primer and a J-beta primer mix. Via MiXCR, TCRdb re-called the 5' RACE reads, giving one row per CDR3 protein. Here the sample spans around 2 million distinct CDR3 sequences, 30% to 40% being singletons. Sequencing was carried out using blood. The receptor set was obtained from a human donor in good health.

This clonotype was seen a few times. This rearrangement joins TRBV7-9 to TRBJ2-7; D perhaps matches TRBD1 (6 bases). The CDR3 contains 16 residues. Per the germline V gene, CDR1 is SEHNR and CDR2 is FQNEAQ (reference sequence). The V end was cut by 1 base, the J end by 2 bases, with 15 bases between. CDR3 amino acids: CASSLGVGGPTYEQYF. Written as DNA, the CDR3 is TGTGCCAGCAGCTTAGGAGTAGGGGGACCTACCTACGAGCAGTACTTC.

A remark on this clonotype: The junction departs from the called germline gene at one end, perhaps through a read error. This chain connects TRBV7-2 to TRBJ2-1, with D possibly matching TRBD1 (6 bases). This CDR3 spans 15 amino acids. Looked up from germline, CDR1 is SGHTA and CDR2 is FQGNSA. CDR3 DNA sequence: TGTGCCAGCAGCTTATCTGCAGGGGCCAGTTACGAGCAGGACTTC. Encoded protein: CASSLSAGASYEQDF.

In its sample, this clonotype was seen a few times. The DNA of the CDR3 is TGTGCCAGCAGCCCGGCCCCAGGGGATGGCTACACCTTC. This encodes CASSPAPGDGYTF. The chain recombines TRBV6-5 with TRBJ1-2, with D tentatively TRBD1 (6 bases). The CDR3 runs to 13 residues. Trimming cost V 6 bases and J 6 bases, with 14 bases left between them. Germline V gene data show CDR1 as MNHEY and CDR2 as SVGAGI.

The chain joins TRBV4-3 to TRBJ2-1; maybe TRBD1 (6 bases). The CDR3 totals 16 residues. V was trimmed by 4 bases and J by 0 bases, leaving 13 bases between them. The germline V gene has CDR1 LGHNA and CDR2 YSLEER. The CDR3 DNA sequence: TGCGCCAGCAGCCGAATACAGGGCTACTCCTACAATGAGCAGTTCTTC. Protein sequence: CASSRIQGYSYNEQFF.

The chain has TRBV9 and TRBJ2-3; possible D gene TRBD2, 6 bases. The CDR3 has 15 amino acids. Germline values: CDR1 SGDLS, CDR2 YYNGEE. Between the trimmed V and J ends, which lost 2 bases and 4 bases, there was a span of 14 bases. DNA for the CDR3: TGTGCCAGCAGCGTCTTGGGCGGGGTGTCAGATACGCAGTATTTT. This codes for CASSVLGGVSDTQYF.

For the CDR3, the DNA is TGCGCCAGCAGCATAATCTCAGGTTACGAGCAGTACTTC. This encodes CASSIISGYEQYF. The chain recombines TRBV5-1 with TRBJ2-7; D remains ambiguous. The CDR3 extends over 13 amino acids. Germline CDR1 and CDR2: SGHRS and YFSETQ. Between the trimmed V and J ends, which lost 4 bases and 4 bases, there was a span of 12 bases.

V is TRBV12-3 or TRBV12-4 and J is TRBJ1-5; D remains ambiguous. CDR3 size: 14 residues. V lost 6 bases, J lost 0 bases, and 9 bases lay in between. The CDR3 loop is CASRVGYSNQPQHF. Here the CDR3 DNA reads TGTGCCAGCAGGGTGGGGTATAGCAATCAGCCCCAGCATTTT.

The genes are TRBV5-5 and TRBJ1-1; TRBD1 agrees at 9 bases. This CDR3 is built from 15 residues. Looked up from germline, CDR1 is SGHKS and CDR2 is YYEKEE (reference sequence). J lost 3 bases, V lost 4 bases, and 7 bases had no gene match. The DNA of the CDR3 is TGTGCCAGCAGCCCACAGGACAGGGGCTACACTGAAGCTTTCTTT. Its translation is CASSPQDRGYTEAFF.

This clonotype came up a few times. The rearrangement joins TRBV28 to TRBJ1-1; the D is unclear. V dropped 8 bases and J dropped 2 bases, with 9 bases sitting between them. The CDR3 contains 12 residues. In germline, CDR1 is MDHEN, CDR2 SYDVKM. The CDR3 bases are TGTGCCAGCGATAACTTAAACACTGAAGCTTTCTTT. This encodes CASDNLNTEAFF.

This clonotype has more than one count but fewer than ten. The chain links TRBV7-2 to TRBJ2-7; D is unclear. V lost 1 base and J 4 bases, leaving 14 bases between the germline ends. The CDR3 is 15 amino acids. Per the germline V gene, CDR1 is SGHTA and CDR2 is FQGNSA. CDR3 DNA sequence: TGTGCCAGCAGCTTAGTTCTCGGAGATAAATACGAGCAGTACTTC. It codes for CASSLVLGDKYEQYF.